The 12 T cell receptor beta chains below were found in one sample sequenced in a study of response to subunit inactivated influenza vaccine. TCRdb ran MiXCR on the RT-PCR reads and lists one entry per CDR3 protein. The table has 170,000 or so distinct CDR3 sequences, roughly 10% seen once. Sequencing was performed on CD8+ T cells sorted from PBMCs, taken less than 25 months after vaccination. These receptors came from a man aged 45 to 70 who received an inactivated influenza vaccine.

The chain recombines TRBV27 with TRBJ2-7; D possibly corresponds to TRBD2 (6 bases). Germline CDR1 and CDR2: MNHEY and SMNVEV (reference sequence). The CDR3 loop spans 14 amino acids. Trimming removed 1 base at V and 2 bases at J, with 9 bases between. For the CDR3, the DNA is TGTGCCAGCAGTTTATACACGGGAGCCTACGAGCAGTACTTC. This gives the protein CASSLYTGAYEQYF.

This clonotype showed up just a few times. This chain links TRBV5-6 with TRBJ2-7, with D possibly TRBD1 on 5 matching bases. V lost 2 bases, J lost 2 bases, and 20 bases lay in between. The length of the CDR3 is 17 residues. Germline loops: CDR1 SGHDT, CDR2 YYEEEE. The CDR3 region is CASSLIVLDDRTYEQYF. CDR3 coding DNA: TGTGCCAGCAGCTTAATAGTTTTGGACGACAGAACCTACGAGCAGTACTTC.

The gene calls are TRBV12-3 or TRBV12-4 and TRBJ1-1; TRBD1 matches 8 bases. Unmatched junction bases numbered 3, after V lost 1 base and J lost 11 bases. The CDR3 extends over 12 amino acids. Here the CDR3 DNA reads TGTGCCAGCAGTTTAGGGGGACAGGAGGCTTTCTTT. It specifies CASSLGGQEAFF.

The chain uses TRBV5-6 and TRBJ2-3, with TRBD2 identical over 13 bases. Germline V gene data show CDR1 as SGHDT and CDR2 as YYEEEE. There are 18 residues in the CDR3. With 6 bases clipped from V and 1 base from J, the junction kept 11 bases outside the gene matches. The chain's CDR3 is CASTIQGLAGYGTDTQYF. The CDR3 DNA reads as TGTGCCAGCACCATCCAGGGACTAGCGGGATACGGCACAGATACGCAGTATTTT.

This clonotype was seen more than once but under ten times. This chain joins TRBV4-3 and TRBJ2-2; 9 bases line up with TRBD2. Germline CDR1 and CDR2: LGHNA and YSLEER. The ends lost 3 bases at V and 5 bases at J; junction bases unmatched: 7. The CDR3 length is 16 residues. CDR3 DNA sequence: TGCGCCAGCAGCCACTTAGCGGGAGCGGGTACCGGGGAGCTGTTTTTT. This gives the protein CASSHLAGAGTGELFF.

CDR3 region: CASSLWGSEVGTDTQYF. DNA of the CDR3: TGTGCCAGCAGCTTATGGGGTAGCGAGGTCGGCACAGATACGCAGTATTTT. The chain couples TRBV7-8 to TRBJ2-3; perhaps TRBD2 as D (5 bases). Germline loops: CDR1 SGHVS, CDR2 FQNEAQ. This CDR3 contains 17 residues. V was shortened by 2 bases and J by 1 base, with 16 bases between the two germline ends.

V is TRBV10-3 and J is TRBJ2-6; 7 bases agree with TRBD1. Trimming took 0 bases from V and 0 from J; bases not matched to a gene: 2. The germline V gene encodes CDR1 ENHRY and CDR2 SYGVKD. The length of the CDR3 is 17 residues. The CDR3 protein is CAISESHRGSGANVLTF. The CDR3 DNA is TGTGCCATCAGTGAGTCGCACAGGGGCTCTGGGGCCAACGTCCTGACTTTC.

This clonotype has a handful of counts. The rearrangement joins TRBV2 to TRBJ2-7, with a weak D call TRBD2 (7 bases). The V gene lost 6 bases and the J gene lost 3 bases, with 21 bases spanning the gap. The CDR3 length is 16 residues. The germline gives CDR1 SNHLY, CDR2 FYNNEI. The chain's CDR3 is CASRAIGGGGYYEQYF. CDR3 bases: TGTGCCAGCAGGGCCATAGGTGGCGGGGGCTACTACGAGCAGTACTTC. The entire variable domain, with the rest obtained from reference TRBV2 and TRBJ2-7, is as follows: EPEVTQTPSHQVTQMGQEVILRCVPISNHLYFYWYRQILGQKVEFLVSFYNNEISEKSEIFDDQFSVERPDGSNFTLKIRSTKLEDSAMYFCASRAIGGGGYYEQYFGPGTRLTVT.

This chain joins TRBV7-9 and TRBJ1-4, with D unclear. Germline V CDR1 and CDR2: SEHNR, FQNEAQ (reference sequence). V dropped 1 base and J dropped 5 bases, with 11 bases sitting between them. The CDR3 loop spans 15 amino acids. The CDR3 bases are TGTGCCAGCAGCTTAGTCTGGGGTGAAAATGAAAAACTGTTTTTT. It is translated as CASSLVWGENEKLFF. The whole variable domain, remainder taken from reference TRBV7-9 and TRBJ1-4, is DTGVSQNPRHKITKRGQNVTFRCDPISEHNRLYWYRQTLGQGPEFLTYFQNEAQLEKSRLLSDRFSAERPKGSFSTLEIQRTEQGDSAMYLCASSLVWGENEKLFFGSGTQLSVL.

The rearrangement uses TRBV6-2 or TRBV6-3 and TRBJ2-7; D is possibly TRBD1 (6 bases). CDR1 and CDR2 (germline): MNHEY, SVGEGT. The CDR3 runs 16 residues. The V and J ends lost 0 bases and 5 bases respectively, with 17 bases between them. The CDR3 reads CASSYSAENRDDEQYF. In nucleotides, the CDR3 is TGTGCCAGCAGTTACTCGGCCGAAAACAGGGACGACGAGCAGTACTTC.

This rearrangement joins TRBV7-9 to TRBJ2-7, with TRBD2 matching over 13 bases. The CDR3 runs to 14 residues. Germline V gives CDR1 SEHNR, CDR2 FQNEAQ (reference sequence). J was trimmed by 7 bases and V by 5 bases; bases with no gene match: 5. As DNA, the CDR3 is TGTGCCAGCAGCACTAGCGGGAGGGCCGGGGAGCAGTACTTC. Protein product: CASSTSGRAGEQYF.

This clonotype was counted a few times. V is TRBV12-3 or TRBV12-4 and J is TRBJ1-5; no definite D call. V dropped 7 bases and J dropped 1 base, with 14 bases sitting between them. This CDR3 is 15 amino acids long. CDR3 protein: CASTQTGQSNQPQHF. In DNA, the CDR3 is TGTGCCAGCACCCAAACTGGGCAAAGCAATCAGCCCCAGCATTTT.